These 28 T cell receptor beta chains were all obtained from the same sample, sequenced in a study of breast tumors, draining lymph nodes, adjacent tissues. TCRdb ran MiXCR on the multiplex PCR reads and lists one entry per CDR3 protein. The repertoire includes 25,000 or so distinct CDR3 sequences, 20% to 25% of them detected once, and 13% sits in the top ten. Material for sequencing was breast tumor tissue. These receptors all come from a female donor with breast cancer. Some clones in this sample may be carry-over from other donors' samples.

This clonotype has at least ten counts. This chain links TRBV3-1 with TRBJ1-5; 9 bases are shared with TRBD1. This CDR3 is built from 14 residues. The junction had 0 bases not matched to a gene; V was cut back by 4 bases and J by 2 bases. Germline V gene sequence: CDR1 LGHDT, CDR2 YNNKEL (reference sequence). CDR3 DNA sequence: TGTGCCAGCAGCCGACAGGGGGGCAATCAGCCCCAGCATTTT. It translates to CASSRQGGNQPQHF.

Note on this clonotype: This may arise from a read error, as a much more abundant clone is one base away. The CDR3 ends on some other residue instead of the conserved phenylalanine or tryptophan, so this is likely a read error. This chain connects TRBV3-1 to TRBJ2-2, with 7 bases fitting TRBD1. The CDR3 consists of 13 residues. The trim removed 4 bases at V and 5 bases at J, leaving 1 base unmatched. Germline CDR1 and CDR2: LGHDT and YNNKEL (reference sequence). CDR3 nucleotides: TGTGCCAGCAGCCGACAGGGTACCGGGGAGCTGTTTCTT. Translating it yields CASSRQGTGELFL.

This clonotype was seen a handful of times. A much larger clonotype is one base distant, so this may be a read error. The rearrangement joins TRBV7-3 to TRBJ1-3, with D perhaps TRBD1 (6 bases). This CDR3 is built from 15 residues. From germline, CDR1 is SGHTA and CDR2 FQGTGA. CDR3 DNA sequence: TGTGCCAGCAGCTTAAGCAGGGCTAGGGGGAACACCGTATATTTT. Protein product: CASSLSRARGNTVYF.

This clonotype was counted many times. The chain employs TRBV18 and TRBJ2-1; TRBD2 matches 8 bases. Germline V gives CDR1 KGHSH, CDR2 LQKENI. V dropped 8 bases and J dropped 6; count of bases not matched to a gene: 6. The CDR3 spans 13 residues. The CDR3 spells CASASGGFNEQFF. CDR3 in DNA: TGTGCCAGCGCGAGCGGGGGATTCAATGAGCAGTTCTTC.

Ten or more counts support this clonotype. The chain is built from TRBV2 and TRBJ2-1; no reliable D call. V lost 6 bases, J lost 10 bases, and 16 bases lay in between. Germline CDR1 is SNHLY and CDR2 is FYNNEI. The CDR3 totals 13 residues. CDR3 protein: CASRPPRRLEQFF. The CDR3 DNA sequence: TGTGCCAGCAGGCCCCCACGGAGACTGGAGCAGTTCTTC.

This clonotype has at least ten counts. This chain connects TRBV6-1 to TRBJ2-7; 7 bases map to TRBD2. The V gene's germline CDR1 is MNHNS and CDR2 SASEGT. The CDR3 sequence is 14 residues long. With V trimmed by 5 bases and J by 3 bases, 7 bases remained unmatched. CDR3 DNA: TGTGCCAGCAGTCCCGCGGGGGTTTACTACGAGCAGTACTTC. It codes for CASSPAGVYYEQYF.

This clonotype occurred many times. V is TRBV10-3 and J is TRBJ1-2; 10 nucleotides match TRBD1. The germline V gene encodes CDR1 ENHRY and CDR2 SYGVKD. V was pared by 0 bases and J by 5 bases, with 6 bases of the junction left unmatched. The CDR3 is 16 amino acids. The CDR3 nucleotides read TGTGCCATCAGTGAGTCAGTCGGACAGGGGGTATATGGCTACACCTTC. Protein product: CAISESVGQGVYGYTF.

This clonotype was recorded many times. The chain has TRBV5-6 and TRBJ2-2, with D possibly TRBD2 on 5 matching bases. CDR1 and CDR2 (germline): SGHDT, YYEEEE. Trimming shortened V by 0 bases and J by 6 bases, and 15 bases separated the two germline ends. The CDR3 extends over 16 amino acids. CDR3 DNA sequence: TGTGCCAGCAGCTTGGGGCTAGCCGCACTCGCCGGGGAGCTGTTTTTT. Translated, it gives CASSLGLAALAGELFF.

This clonotype was seen many times. This sequence joins TRBV7-2 and TRBJ2-1; no reliable D call. CDR1 and CDR2 from the germline V gene are SGHTA and FQGNSA. V lost 2 bases and J 6 bases, leaving 11 bases between the germline ends. The CDR3 consists of 14 residues. CDR3 nucleotide sequence: TGTGCCAGCAGCTTAAACGCGGCGGTCAATGAGCAGTTCTTC. This sequence encodes CASSLNAAVNEQFF.

This clonotype was counted many times. The chain recombines TRBV9 with TRBJ1-6; 7 nucleotides align to TRBD1. Germline assignment: CDR1 SGDLS and CDR2 YYNGEE. The CDR3 consists of 15 residues. V trimming: 2 bases; J trimming: 6 bases; junction bases outside the gene matches: 5. DNA for the CDR3: TGTGCCAGCAGCGTTTCGACAGGGTTTAATTCACCCCTCCACTTT. Protein sequence: CASSVSTGFNSPLHF.

The sample holds many counts of this clonotype. The V gene is TRBV4-1, the J gene TRBJ2-7; D is undetermined. Trimming left V 1 base short and J 2 bases short, with 9 bases between. This CDR3 is 14 amino acids long. Germline CDR1 MGHRA, CDR2 YSYEKL. The CDR3 region has the DNA TGCGCCAGCAGCCAAGGGGCAGACCCCTACGAGCAGTACTTC. Protein product: CASSQGADPYEQYF.

This clonotype showed up many times. This chain uses TRBV7-2 with TRBJ2-3; either TRBD1 or TRBD2 may fit D (5 bases each). The CDR3 totals 17 residues. The germline gives CDR1 SGHTA, CDR2 FQGNSA. Trimming removed 1 base from V and 4 bases from J, with 18 bases in between. The CDR3 nucleotides read TGTGCCAGCAGCTTAGTTCTTAGCGCTTGGGGCCCAGATACGCAGTATTTT. As protein: CASSLVLSAWGPDTQYF.

In the case of this clonotype: One end of the junction is discordant with germline, which a read error may explain. The chain links TRBV19 to TRBJ1-4; D might be TRBD1 (6 bases). This CDR3 is built from 13 residues. Per germline, CDR1 LNHDA and CDR2 SQIVND (reference sequence). CDR3 nucleotide sequence: TGCGCCAGCAACAGGGTAACTAATGAAAAACTGTTATTT. This codes for CASNRVTNEKLLF.

The DNA for the CDR3 is TGTGCCAGCAGCTTACAGGCCGGGGTGACTGAAGCTTTCTTT. It specifies CASSLQAGVTEAFF. The chain uses TRBV7-2 and TRBJ1-1; the D is unclear. Germline CDR1 is SGHTA and CDR2 is FQGNSA. This CDR3 is 14 amino acids long. V was shortened by 2 bases and J by 5 bases, with 12 bases between the two germline ends.

This clonotype was seen repeatedly, ten times or more. The V and J genes are TRBV20-1 and TRBJ2-7; D may be TRBD2 (7 bases). The germline V gene has CDR1 DFQATT and CDR2 SNEGSKA (reference sequence). There are 13 residues in the CDR3. The V and J ends lost 2 bases and 5 bases respectively, with 13 bases between them. The CDR3 sequence is CSARWGGLDEQYF. The CDR3 nucleotides read TGCAGTGCTAGATGGGGGGGGCTCGACGAGCAGTACTTC.

This clonotype ranks as medium-sized. V gene TRBV7-6 combines with J gene TRBJ2-7; tentatively, D is TRBD1 (6 bases). V was shortened by 4 bases and J by 5 bases, with 9 bases between the two germline ends. Germline CDR1 reads SGHVS; CDR2 reads FNYEAQ. CDR3 length equals 12 residues. CDR3 protein: CASSSTGNEQYF. In DNA, the CDR3 is TGTGCCAGCAGCTCTACAGGGAACGAGCAGTACTTC.

This clonotype was recorded many times. The rearrangement links TRBV7-9 to TRBJ1-3; possible D gene TRBD1, 6 bases. The ends were cut back, 7 bases at V and 0 bases at J, with 13 bases in the middle. From germline, CDR1 is SEHNR and CDR2 FQNEAQ (reference sequence). The CDR3 is 15 residues long. The CDR3 here is CASKAGGGSGNTIYF. The CDR3 coding sequence is TGTGCCAGCAAGGCGGGAGGGGGCTCTGGAAACACCATATATTTT.

This clonotype appeared many times. The chain couples TRBV30 to TRBJ1-6; D is possibly TRBD1 (6 bases). The germline V and J ends were trimmed by 3 bases and 6 bases, with 12 bases remaining between them. From germline, CDR1 is GTSNPN and CDR2 SVGIG (reference sequence). The CDR3 runs to 14 residues. CDR3 nucleotide sequence: TGTGCCTGGAGGGGAGGACAGCCTAATTCACCCCTCCACTTT. Amino acid sequence: CAWRGGQPNSPLHF.

Comment on this clonotype: The CDR3 carries no conserved terminal phenylalanine or tryptophan, so it likely arises from a read error. The V call is TRBV5-1, the J call TRBJ1-2; 7 bases align to TRBD1. The CDR3 contains 17 residues. The V segment lost 2 bases and the J segment 2 bases; nucleotides outside the gene matches: 12. Germline CDR1 is SGHRS and CDR2 is YFSETQ. Written as DNA, the CDR3 is TGCGCCAGCAGCTTAGTCGGGGGACAGCTCGCAAACTATGGCTACACCTCC. Protein: CASSLVGGQLANYGYTS.

In this sample, this clonotype turned up many times. The chain carries TRBV4-2 and TRBJ2-3; 7 nucleotides match TRBD2. The CDR3 is made up of 17 amino acids. Trimming removed 1 base from V and 4 bases from J; junction bases left unmatched: 11. Germline V lookup: CDR1 LGHNA, CDR2 YNFKEQ. DNA of the CDR3: TGTGCCAGCAGCCAAGGCGGGAGCCCTCAGGGATCAGATACGCAGTATTTT. Amino acids: CASSQGGSPQGSDTQYF.

This clonotype was seen repeatedly, ten times or more. The V call is TRBV6-2 or TRBV6-3, the J call TRBJ1-2, with D hard to call. V dropped 4 bases and J dropped 0 bases, with 9 bases sitting between them. Looked up from germline, CDR1 is MNHEY and CDR2 is SVGEGT. The CDR3 spans 14 residues. CDR3 protein: CASSFRLTNYGYTF. The CDR3 DNA reads TGTGCCAGCAGTTTTCGACTGACTAACTATGGCTACACCTTC.

There are many counts of this clonotype. The chain is built from TRBV12-3 or TRBV12-4 and TRBJ1-4; D perhaps matches TRBD1 (5 bases). Between the trimmed V and J ends, which lost 3 bases and 15 bases, there was a span of 11 bases. This CDR3 is built from 11 residues. CDR3 region: CASSFRGLVFF. CDR3 in DNA: TGTGCCAGCAGTTTCCGGGGGTTGGTGTTTTTT.

This clonotype has ten or more counts. This chain uses TRBV19 with TRBJ2-1, with TRBD1 matching over 9 bases. V lost 4 bases to trimming and J lost 8 bases; unmatched junction nucleotides: 9. Germline assignment: CDR1 LNHDA and CDR2 SQIVND (reference sequence). This CDR3 comprises 15 residues. CDR3 in amino acids: CASSRWTGVRDEQFF. The CDR3, as DNA: TGTGCCAGTAGTAGATGGACAGGGGTTAGGGATGAGCAGTTCTTC.

This clonotype is judged medium-sized (0.01 to 0.1%). The chain joins TRBV4-2 to TRBJ2-7; D gene ambiguous. The CDR3 is made up of 12 amino acids. CDR1 and CDR2 (germline): LGHNA, YNFKEQ. V was pared by 1 base and J by 1 base, with 2 bases between. The CDR3 sequence is CASSQGSYEQYF. In nucleotides, the CDR3 is TGTGCCAGCAGCCAAGGATCCTACGAGCAGTACTTC.

This clonotype has ten or more counts. The V call is TRBV7-2, the J call TRBJ1-5; 7 positions match TRBD1. V gave up 4 bases and J gave up 6 bases; unmatched junction bases: 3. The CDR3 is 13 amino acids. CDR1 is SGHTA, CDR2 FQGNSA, per germline. Here the CDR3 DNA reads TGTGCCAGCAGCTACGGGACAGTTCAGCCCCAGCATTTT. Its protein is CASSYGTVQPQHF.

There are many counts of this clonotype. The chain employs TRBV12-3 or TRBV12-4 and TRBJ1-5; D remains unclear. V lost 3 bases, J lost 4 bases, and 10 bases lay in between. CDR3 length: 14 residues. CDR3 residues: CASSFQTANQPQHF. CDR3 nucleotide sequence: TGTGCCAGCAGTTTTCAGACGGCGAATCAGCCCCAGCATTTT.

This clonotype came up many times. The chain uses TRBV5-1 and TRBJ2-3, with TRBD2 as a possible D gene (6 bases). CDR1 and CDR2 from the germline V gene are SGHRS and YFSETQ. Trimming left V 5 bases short and J 2 bases short, with 21 bases between. The CDR3 contains 17 residues. The CDR3 DNA reads as TGCGCCAGCAGTTTGCCCACTAGCTCTGAGTACACAGATACGCAGTATTTT. Translation gives CASSLPTSSEYTDTQYF.

A word on this clonotype: Here the CDR3 omits its conserved ending phenylalanine or tryptophan, so a read error is the likely source. V usage is TRBV2 and J usage is TRBJ2-5; D is unresolved. The V gene's germline CDR1 is SNHLY and CDR2 FYNNEI. This CDR3 has 13 residues. The chain's CDR3 is CVSSVRHQETQYL. CDR3 bases: TGTGTCAGCAGTGTACGGCATCAAGAGACCCAGTACCTC.